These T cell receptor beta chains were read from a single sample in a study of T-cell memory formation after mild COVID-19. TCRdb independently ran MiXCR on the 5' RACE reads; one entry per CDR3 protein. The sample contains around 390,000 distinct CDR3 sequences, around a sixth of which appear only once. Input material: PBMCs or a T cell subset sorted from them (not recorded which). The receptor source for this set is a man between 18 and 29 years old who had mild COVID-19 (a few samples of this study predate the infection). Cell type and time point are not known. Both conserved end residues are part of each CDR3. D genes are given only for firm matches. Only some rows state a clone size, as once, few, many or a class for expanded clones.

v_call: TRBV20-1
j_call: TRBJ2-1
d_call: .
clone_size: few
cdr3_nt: TGCAGTGCTAGAGCTAGCACCCGGGGACTGGTTGAGCAGTTCTTC
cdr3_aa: CSARASTRGLVEQFF

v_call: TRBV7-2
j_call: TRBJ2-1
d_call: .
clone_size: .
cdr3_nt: TGTGCCAGCAGCTTCCTCTTTGGTCTGCTCGGGGGTACCTACAATGAGCAGTTCTTC
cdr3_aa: CASSFLFGLLGGTYNEQFF

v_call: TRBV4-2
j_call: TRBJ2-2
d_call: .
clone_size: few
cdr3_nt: TGTGCCAGCAGCCTCCGGGGGTTAGCGAACACCGGGGAGCTGTTTTTT
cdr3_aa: CASSLRGLANTGELFF

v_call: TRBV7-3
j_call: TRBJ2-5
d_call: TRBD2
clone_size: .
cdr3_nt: TGTGCCAGCAGCTTATCCAATAGCGGGGGCGAGACCCAGTACTTC
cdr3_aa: CASSLSNSGGETQYF

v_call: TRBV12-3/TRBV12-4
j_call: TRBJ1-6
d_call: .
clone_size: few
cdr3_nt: TGTGCCAGCAGTTTTATGGCAGGGGATAATTCACCCCTCCACTTT
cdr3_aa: CASSFMAGDNSPLHF

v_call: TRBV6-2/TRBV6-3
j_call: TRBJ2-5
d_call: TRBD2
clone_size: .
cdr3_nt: TGTGCCAGCAGTATTTTAGCGGGGGGCCATCAAGAGACCCAGTACTTC
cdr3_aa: CASSILAGGHQETQYF

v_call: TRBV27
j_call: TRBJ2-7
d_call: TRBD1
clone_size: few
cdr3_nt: TGTGCCAGCAGTTACGTTCAGGGGGCTTACGAGCAGTACTTC
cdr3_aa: CASSYVQGAYEQYF

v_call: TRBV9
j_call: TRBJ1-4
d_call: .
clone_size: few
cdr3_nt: TGTGCCAGCAGCGTAGGGCTCCACCGTAATGAAAAACTGTTTTTT
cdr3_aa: CASSVGLHRNEKLFF

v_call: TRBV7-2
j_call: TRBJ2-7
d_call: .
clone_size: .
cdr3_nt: TGTGCCAGCAGCTTAGAAAATCTCTACGAGCAGTACTTC
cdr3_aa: CASSLENLYEQYF

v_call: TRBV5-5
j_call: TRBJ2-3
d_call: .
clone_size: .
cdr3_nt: TGTGCCAGCAGCTTGGATTCCTTCATTACGCAGTATTTT
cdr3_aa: CASSLDSFITQYF

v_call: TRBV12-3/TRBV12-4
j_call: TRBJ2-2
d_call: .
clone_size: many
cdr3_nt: TGTGCCAGCAGTCCACTAGTATCGGTGCGGGAGCTGTTTTTT
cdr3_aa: CASSPLVSVRELFF

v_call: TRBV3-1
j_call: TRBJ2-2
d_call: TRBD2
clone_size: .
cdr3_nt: TGTGCCAGCAGCCAAGCCAGCGGGGGGAACACCGGGGAGCTGTTTTTT
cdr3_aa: CASSQASGGNTGELFF

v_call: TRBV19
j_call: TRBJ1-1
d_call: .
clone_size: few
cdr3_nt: TGTGCCAGTAGTATTGGCCGGCTGGGGCGTGCAACAGGGATTCGGGCTTTCTTT
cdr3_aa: CASSIGRLGRATGIRAFF

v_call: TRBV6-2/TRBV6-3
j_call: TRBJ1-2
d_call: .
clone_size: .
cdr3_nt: TGTGCCAGCAGCTACAGAGGCTTGGATGGCTACACCTTC
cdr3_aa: CASSYRGLDGYTF

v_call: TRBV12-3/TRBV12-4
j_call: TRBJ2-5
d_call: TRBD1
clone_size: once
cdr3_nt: TGTGCCAGCAGAGACAGGGTTCGAGAGACCCAGTACTTC
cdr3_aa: CASRDRVRETQYF

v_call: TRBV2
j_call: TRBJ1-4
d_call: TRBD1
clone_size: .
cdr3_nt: TGTGCCAGCATCAGACAGGGAAATGAAAAACTGTTTTTT
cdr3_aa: CASIRQGNEKLFF

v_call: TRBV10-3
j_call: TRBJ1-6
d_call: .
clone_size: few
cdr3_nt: TGTGCCATCAGTCCAAGCGGGCCTCGCTCCTATAATTCACCCCTCCACTTT
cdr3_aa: CAISPSGPRSYNSPLHF

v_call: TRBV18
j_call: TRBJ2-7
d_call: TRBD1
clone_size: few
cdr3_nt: TGTGCCAGCTCCCGCGACAGGGGCCTCTACGAGCAGTACTTC
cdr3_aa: CASSRDRGLYEQYF

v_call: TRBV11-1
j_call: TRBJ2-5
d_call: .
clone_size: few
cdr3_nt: TGTGCCAGCAGTTCTGGGGCGTGGGAGACCCAGTACTTC
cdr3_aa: CASSSGAWETQYF

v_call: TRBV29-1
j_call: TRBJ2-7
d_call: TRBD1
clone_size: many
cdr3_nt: TGCAGCGTTGACGACAGGGGCGACGAGCAGTACTTC
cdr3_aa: CSVDDRGDEQYF

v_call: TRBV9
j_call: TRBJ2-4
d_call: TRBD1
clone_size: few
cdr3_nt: TGTGCCAGCAGCGTGGGGGACAGCGTTGTGGGCATTCAGTACTTC
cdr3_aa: CASSVGDSVVGIQYF

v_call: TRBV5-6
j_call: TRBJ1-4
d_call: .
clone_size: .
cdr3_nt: TGTGCCAGCAGCTTGAGGTCAACTAATGAAAAACTGTTTTTT
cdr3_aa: CASSLRSTNEKLFF

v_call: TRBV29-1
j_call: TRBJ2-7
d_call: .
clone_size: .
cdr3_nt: TGCAGCGTTGCTGGCTACGAGCAGTACTTC
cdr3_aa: CSVAGYEQYF

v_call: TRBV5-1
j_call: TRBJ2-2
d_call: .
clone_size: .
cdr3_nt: TGCGCCAGCGGGACTTTCGCCGGGGAGCTGTTTTTT
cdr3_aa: CASGTFAGELFF

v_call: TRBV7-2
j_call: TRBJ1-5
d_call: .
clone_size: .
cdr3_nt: TGTGCCAGCAGCTTTTATACCGATTCTTGGTTCGGTCAGCCCCAGCATTTT
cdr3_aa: CASSFYTDSWFGQPQHF

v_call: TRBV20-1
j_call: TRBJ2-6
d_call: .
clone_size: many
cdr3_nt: TGCAGTGCTACCCGCGGCAACACCGCCTCTGGGGCCAACGTCCTGACTTTC
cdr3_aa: CSATRGNTASGANVLTF

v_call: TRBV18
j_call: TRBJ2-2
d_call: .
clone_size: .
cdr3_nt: TGTGCCAGCTCACCTATCGCGGCCGGGGAGCTGTTTTTT
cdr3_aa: CASSPIAAGELFF

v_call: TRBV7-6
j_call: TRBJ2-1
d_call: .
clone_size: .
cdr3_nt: TGTGCCAGCAGCTTAGATCAGTGGCACAATGAGCAGTTCTTC
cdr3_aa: CASSLDQWHNEQFF

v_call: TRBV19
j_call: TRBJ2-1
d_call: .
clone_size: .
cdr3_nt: TGTGCCAGTAAAGGTCGCCGGTTTGTCGGGAATGAGCAGTTCTTC
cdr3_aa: CASKGRRFVGNEQFF

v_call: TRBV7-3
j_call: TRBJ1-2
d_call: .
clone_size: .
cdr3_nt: TGTGCCAGCAGCTTATCGCCCAGGGAAAACTATGGCTACACCTTC
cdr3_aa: CASSLSPRENYGYTF

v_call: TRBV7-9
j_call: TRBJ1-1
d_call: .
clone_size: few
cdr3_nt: TGTGCCAGCAGCTCCGGGGCCGACACTGAAGCTTTCTTT
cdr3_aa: CASSSGADTEAFF

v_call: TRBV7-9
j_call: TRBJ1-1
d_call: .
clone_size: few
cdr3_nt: TGTGCCAGCGCCAGGGGTTTTAACACTGAAGCTTTCTTT
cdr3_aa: CASARGFNTEAFF

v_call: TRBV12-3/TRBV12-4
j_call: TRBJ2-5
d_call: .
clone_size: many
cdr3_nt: TGTGCCAGCAGTTTACCGACAACGCAAGAGACCCAGTACTTC
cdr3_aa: CASSLPTTQETQYF